The 8 T cell receptor delta chains below all came from one sample that was sequenced in a study of γδ T cells in repeated Plasmodium falciparum infection. Gammadelta T cells were flow-sorted from PBMC into Vgamma9/Vdelta2+ and Vdelta2-negative populations for bulk analysis. TCRdb reanalysed the multiplex PCR reads via CATT. The sample lists more than 45,000 delta-chain clones, approximately 1.5% seen once, with over 14% in the top ten. The sample taken for sequencing was gamma-delta T cells from blood. The origin of the receptors is a pool of human donors (malaria-infected and uninfected, not separated).

This clone was detected a few times. For this DNA, TCRdb reports the protein of a much larger clone, which diverges at residue 18, most likely from a read error; the protein presented here is translated directly from the DNA. CDR3 residues: CALGEDWPSYARVLGDKKFPKLIF. The CDR3 DNA reads as TGTGCTCTTGGGGAAGACTGGCCTTCCTACGCTCGAGTACTGGGGGATAAAAAGTTTCCTAAACTCATCTTT. The rearrangement links TRDV1 to TRDJ1, with 11 bases fitting TRDD3. The J gene was missing in TCRdb and was found by matching the end of the DNA to germline. After removal of 2 bases from V and 7 bases from J, the junction contained 33 bases not matched to a gene. The CDR3 consists of 24 residues. From germline, CDR1 is TSWWSYY and CDR2 QGS.

This clone was counted many times. TCRdb's protein for this DNA is that of a much larger clone and differs from the translation at residue 8, likely a read error; the protein shown is the DNA translation. V and J are TRDV2 and TRDJ3; D remains unclear. No J gene was available from TCRdb, and it was assigned here by a germline match of the DNA. The CDR3 contains 18 residues. The ends were cut back, 1 base at V and 0 bases at J, with 12 bases in the middle. The V gene's germline CDR1 is GEAIGNYY and CDR2 EKD. CDR3: CACDTAGRSSWDTRQMFF. DNA of the CDR3: TGTGCCTGTGACACTGCAGGTCGGAGCTCCTGGGACACCCGACAGATGTTTTTC.

A word on this clone: A far larger clone differs by one base, so this is likely a read error. Other DNA sequences of this sample code for an identical CDR3. The chain carries TRAV38-2/DV8 and TRDJ1; TRDD2 might be the D (6 bases). TCRdb offers no J gene call, so here the DNA was matched to germline to obtain one. The CDR3 loop spans 21 amino acids. V was shortened by 1 base and J by 0 bases, with 28 bases between the two germline ends. In germline, CDR1 is TSESDYY, CDR2 QEAYKQQN. DNA of the CDR3: TGTGCTTATAGGAGCTTTCTGATGAACCTTCCATATAAGGTGTACACCGATAAACTCATCTTT. Protein sequence: CAYRSFLMNLPYKVYTDKLIF.

This clone was seen ten or more times. A far larger clone is one base from this, pointing to a likely read error. The sample contains more than one DNA sequence encoding this CDR3. V usage is TRDV1 and J usage is TRDJ1; tentatively, D is TRDD3 (7 bases). TCRdb leaves out the J gene; it was filled in here by matching the DNA to germline. Germline V gene lookup returns CDR1 TSWWSYY and CDR2 QGS. The CDR3 has 21 amino acids. CDR3 sequence reads: CALGVSTCPPTGVGYTDKLIF. CDR3 DNA: TGCGCTCTTGGGGTCAGCACCTGTCCTCCTACTGGGGTAGGGTACACCGATAAACTCATCTTT.

This clone was found a few times. It is likely a read error: a sequence one base away is far more abundant. Other DNA sequences from this sample encode an identical CDR3 as well. The chain uses TRDV3 and TRDJ1; 7 bases are a match to TRDD3. J was trimmed by 7 bases and V by 4 bases; bases with no gene match: 30. This CDR3 is built from 19 residues. Germline CDR1 is TVYSNPD and CDR2 is GDNSRS (reference sequence). Here the CDR3 DNA reads TGTGCCTGTGGACCCGGTTTACAAGACGTGGGGGACCCCTTTCCTAAACTCATCTTT. Protein: CACGPGLQDVGDPFPKLIF.

This clone was observed a few times. This probably arose from a read error, given a far larger clone one base away. The same CDR3 arises from other DNA sequences in this sample as well. The chain is built from TRDV1 and TRDJ1; 9 bases are a match to TRDD3. The J gene comes from matching the DNA to germline here; TCRdb lacks it. The germline CDR1 and CDR2 sequences are TSWWSYY and QGS. This CDR3 comprises 20 residues. This chain's CDR3 is CALGERNQGDTLLDTDKLIF. CDR3 nucleotides: TGTGCTCTCGGGGAACGGAATCAGGGGGATACTCTCCTTGACACCGATAAACTCATCTTT.

Of note for this clone: The protein given by TCRdb reflects a much larger clone and differs at residues 7 and 12 from this DNA's translation, likely from a read error; the protein shown is the DNA's translation. This chain uses TRDV1 with TRDJ4; TRDD3 matches 10 bases. The CDR3 runs 20 residues. V was pared by 2 bases and J by 0 bases, with 18 bases of the junction left unmatched. Per the germline V gene, CDR1 is TSWWSYY and CDR2 is QGS. CDR3 loop: CALGECCQLGDSRNTRPLIF. The CDR3 DNA follows: TGTGCTCTTGGGGAATGCTGCCAACTGGGGGATTCAAGAAATACCAGACCCCTGATCTTT.

Comments on this clone: Since a far larger clone is one base different, this is likely a read error. The identical CDR3 is also encoded by other nucleotide sequences in the sample. The V gene is TRDV1, the J gene TRDJ1; 10 bases map to TRDD3. As TCRdb names no J gene, one was assigned here on the basis of a DNA match to germline. V gave up 2 bases and J gave up 3 bases; unmatched junction bases: 15. The CDR3 spans 19 residues. The V gene's germline CDR1 is TSWWSYY and CDR2 QGS. DNA of the CDR3: TGTGCTCTTGGGGAATTCTTACCCGTCACTGGGGGATGGGCCGATAAACTCATCTTT. It encodes CALGEFLPVTGGWADKLIF.